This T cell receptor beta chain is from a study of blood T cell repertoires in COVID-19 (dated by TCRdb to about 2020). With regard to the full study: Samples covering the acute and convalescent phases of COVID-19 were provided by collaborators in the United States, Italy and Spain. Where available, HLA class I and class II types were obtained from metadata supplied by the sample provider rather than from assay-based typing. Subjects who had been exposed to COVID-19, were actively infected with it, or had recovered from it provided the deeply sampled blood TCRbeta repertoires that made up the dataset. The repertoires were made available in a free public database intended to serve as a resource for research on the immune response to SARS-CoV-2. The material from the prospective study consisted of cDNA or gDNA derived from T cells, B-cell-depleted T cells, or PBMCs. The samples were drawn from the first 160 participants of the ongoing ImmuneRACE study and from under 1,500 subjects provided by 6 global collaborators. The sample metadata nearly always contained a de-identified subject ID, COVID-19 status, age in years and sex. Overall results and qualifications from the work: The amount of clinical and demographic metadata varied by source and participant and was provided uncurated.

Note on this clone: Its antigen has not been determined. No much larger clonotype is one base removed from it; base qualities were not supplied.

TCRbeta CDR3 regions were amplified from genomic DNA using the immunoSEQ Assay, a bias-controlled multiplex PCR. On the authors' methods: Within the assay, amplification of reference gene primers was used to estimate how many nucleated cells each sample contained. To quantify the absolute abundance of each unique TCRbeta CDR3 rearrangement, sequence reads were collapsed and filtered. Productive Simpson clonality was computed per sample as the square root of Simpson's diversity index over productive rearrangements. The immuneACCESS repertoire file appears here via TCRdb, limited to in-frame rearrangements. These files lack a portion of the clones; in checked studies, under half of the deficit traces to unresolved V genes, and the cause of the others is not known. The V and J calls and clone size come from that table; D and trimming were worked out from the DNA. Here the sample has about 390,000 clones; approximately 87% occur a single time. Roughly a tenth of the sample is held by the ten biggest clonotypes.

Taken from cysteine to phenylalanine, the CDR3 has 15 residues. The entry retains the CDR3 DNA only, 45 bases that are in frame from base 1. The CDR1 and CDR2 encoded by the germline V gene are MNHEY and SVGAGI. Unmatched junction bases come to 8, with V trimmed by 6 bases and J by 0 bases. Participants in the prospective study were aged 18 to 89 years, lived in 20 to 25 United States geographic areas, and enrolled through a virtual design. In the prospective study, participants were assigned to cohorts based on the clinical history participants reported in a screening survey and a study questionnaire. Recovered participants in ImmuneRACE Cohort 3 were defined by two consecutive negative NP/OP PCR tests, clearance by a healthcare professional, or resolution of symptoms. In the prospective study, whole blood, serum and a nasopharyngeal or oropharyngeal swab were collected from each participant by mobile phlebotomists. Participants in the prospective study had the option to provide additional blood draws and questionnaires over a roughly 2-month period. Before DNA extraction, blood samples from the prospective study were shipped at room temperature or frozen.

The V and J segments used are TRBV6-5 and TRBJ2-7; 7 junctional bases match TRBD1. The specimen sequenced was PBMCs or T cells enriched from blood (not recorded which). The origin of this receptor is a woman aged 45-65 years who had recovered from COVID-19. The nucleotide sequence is TGTGCCAGCAGCCGAGGGACAGCGAACTCCTACGAGCAGTACTTC. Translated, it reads CASSRGTANSYEQYF.